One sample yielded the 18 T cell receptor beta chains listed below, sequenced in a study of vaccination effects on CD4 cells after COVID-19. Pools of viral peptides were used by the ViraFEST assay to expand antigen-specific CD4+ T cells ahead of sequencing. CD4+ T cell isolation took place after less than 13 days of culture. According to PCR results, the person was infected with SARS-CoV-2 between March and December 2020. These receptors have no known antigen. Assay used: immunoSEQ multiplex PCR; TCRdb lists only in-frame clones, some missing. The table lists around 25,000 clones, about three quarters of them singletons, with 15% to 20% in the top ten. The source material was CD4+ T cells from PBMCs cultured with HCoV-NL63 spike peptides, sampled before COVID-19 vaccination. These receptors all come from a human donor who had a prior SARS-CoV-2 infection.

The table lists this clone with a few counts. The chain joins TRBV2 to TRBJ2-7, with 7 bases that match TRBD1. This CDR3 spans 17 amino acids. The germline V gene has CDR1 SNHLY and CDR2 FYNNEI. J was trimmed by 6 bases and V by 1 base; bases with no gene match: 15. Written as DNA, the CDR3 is TGTGCCAGCAGTGAAGTCAAGGCGAGTAGGGGGCGGGTCGAGCAGTACTTC. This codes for CASSEVKASRGRVEQYF.

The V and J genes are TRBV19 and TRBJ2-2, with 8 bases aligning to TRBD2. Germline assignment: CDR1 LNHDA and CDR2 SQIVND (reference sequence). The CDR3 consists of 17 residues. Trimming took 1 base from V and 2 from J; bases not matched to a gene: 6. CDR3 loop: CASSIARGAFNTGELFF. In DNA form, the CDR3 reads TGTGCCAGTAGTATAGCGCGGGGGGCCTTCAACACCGGGGAGCTGTTTTTT.

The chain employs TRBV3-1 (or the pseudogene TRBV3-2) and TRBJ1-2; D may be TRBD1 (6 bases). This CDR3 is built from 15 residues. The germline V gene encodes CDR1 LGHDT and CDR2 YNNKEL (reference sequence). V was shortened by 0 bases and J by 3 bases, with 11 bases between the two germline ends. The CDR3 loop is CASSQDIQGDYGYTF. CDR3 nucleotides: TGTGCCAGCAGCCAAGACATACAGGGAGACTATGGCTACACCTTC.

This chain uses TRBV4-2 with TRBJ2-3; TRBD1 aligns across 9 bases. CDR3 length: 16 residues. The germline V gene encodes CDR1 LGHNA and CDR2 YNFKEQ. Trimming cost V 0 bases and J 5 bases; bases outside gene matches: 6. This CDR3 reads CASSQDGRQGEDTQYF. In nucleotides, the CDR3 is TGTGCCAGCAGCCAAGATGGGAGACAGGGGGAAGATACGCAGTATTTT.

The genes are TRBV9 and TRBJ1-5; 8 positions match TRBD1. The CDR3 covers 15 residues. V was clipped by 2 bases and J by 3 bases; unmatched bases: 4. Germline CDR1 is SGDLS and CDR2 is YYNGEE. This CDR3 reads CASSVQGAYNQPQHF. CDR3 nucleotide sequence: TGTGCCAGCAGCGTGCAGGGGGCCTACAATCAGCCCCAGCATTTT.

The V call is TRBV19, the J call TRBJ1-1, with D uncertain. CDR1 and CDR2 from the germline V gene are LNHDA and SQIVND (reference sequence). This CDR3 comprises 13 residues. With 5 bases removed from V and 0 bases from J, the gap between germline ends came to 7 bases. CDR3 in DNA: TGTGCCAGTAGTCTTAACCTGAACACTGAAGCTTTCTTT. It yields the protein CASSLNLNTEAFF. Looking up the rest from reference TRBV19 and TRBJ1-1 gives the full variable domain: DGGITQSPKYLFRKEGQNVTLSCEQNLNHDAMYWYRQDPGQGLRLIYYSQIVNDFQKGDIAEGYSVSREKKESFPLTVTSAQKNPTAFYLCASSLNLNTEAFFGQGTRLTVV.

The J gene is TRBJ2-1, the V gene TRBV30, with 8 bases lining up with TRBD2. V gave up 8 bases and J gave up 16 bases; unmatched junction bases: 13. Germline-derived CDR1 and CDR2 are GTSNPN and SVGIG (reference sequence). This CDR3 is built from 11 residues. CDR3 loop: CAQNTGLVGFF. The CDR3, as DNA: TGTGCCCAAAACACGGGACTAGTAGGTTTCTTC.

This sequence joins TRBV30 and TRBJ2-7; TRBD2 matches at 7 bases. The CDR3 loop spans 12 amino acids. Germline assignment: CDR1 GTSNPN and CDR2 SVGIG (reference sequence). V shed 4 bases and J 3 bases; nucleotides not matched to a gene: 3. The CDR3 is CAWTGGGYEQYF. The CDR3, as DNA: TGTGCCTGGACGGGGGGTGGCTACGAGCAGTACTTC.

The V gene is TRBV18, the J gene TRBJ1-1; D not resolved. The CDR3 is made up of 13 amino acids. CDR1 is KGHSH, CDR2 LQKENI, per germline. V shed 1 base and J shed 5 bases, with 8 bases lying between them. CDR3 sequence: CASSPQVGTEAFF. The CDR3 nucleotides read TGTGCCAGCTCACCACAGGTGGGGACTGAAGCTTTCTTT.

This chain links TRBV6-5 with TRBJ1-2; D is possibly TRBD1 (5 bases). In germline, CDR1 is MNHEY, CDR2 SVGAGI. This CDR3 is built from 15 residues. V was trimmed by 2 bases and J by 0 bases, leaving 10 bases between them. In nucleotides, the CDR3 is TGTGCCAGCAGTTACCATTGGGGGACTAACTATGGCTACACCTTC. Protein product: CASSYHWGTNYGYTF.

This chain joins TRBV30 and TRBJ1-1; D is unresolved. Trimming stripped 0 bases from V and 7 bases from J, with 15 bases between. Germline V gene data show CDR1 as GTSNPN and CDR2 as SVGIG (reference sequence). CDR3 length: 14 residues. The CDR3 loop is CAWSVRGFQREAFF. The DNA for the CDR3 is TGTGCCTGGAGTGTACGGGGATTCCAGCGTGAAGCTTTCTTT.

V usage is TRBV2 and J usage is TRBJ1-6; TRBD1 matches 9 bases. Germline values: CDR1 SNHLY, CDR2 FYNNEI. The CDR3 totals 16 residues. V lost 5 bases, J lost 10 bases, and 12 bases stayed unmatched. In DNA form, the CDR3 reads TGTGCCAGCAGTAGACACGGGACAGGGTTTCAATCACCCCTCCACTTT. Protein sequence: CASSRHGTGFQSPLHF. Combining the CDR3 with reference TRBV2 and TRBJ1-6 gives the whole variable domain EPEVTQTPSHQVTQMGQEVILRCVPISNHLYFYWYRQILGQKVEFLVSFYNNEISEKSEIFDDQFSVERPDGSNFTLKIRSTKLEDSAMYFCASSRHGTGFQSPLHFGNGTRLTVT.

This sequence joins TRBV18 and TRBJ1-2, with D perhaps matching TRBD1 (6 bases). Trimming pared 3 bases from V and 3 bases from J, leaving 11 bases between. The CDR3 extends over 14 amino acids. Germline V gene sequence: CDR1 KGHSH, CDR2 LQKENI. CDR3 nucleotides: TGTGCCAGCTCACCGGAGACAGGCGACTATGGCTACACCTTC. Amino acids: CASSPETGDYGYTF.

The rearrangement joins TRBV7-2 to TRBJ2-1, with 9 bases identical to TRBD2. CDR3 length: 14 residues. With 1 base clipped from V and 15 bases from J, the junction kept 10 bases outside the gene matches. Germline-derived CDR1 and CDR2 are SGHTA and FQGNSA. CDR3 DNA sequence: TGTGCCAGCAGCTTAGGGGCGGGGGGGCTTTTGCCGTTCTTC. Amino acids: CASSLGAGGLLPFF.

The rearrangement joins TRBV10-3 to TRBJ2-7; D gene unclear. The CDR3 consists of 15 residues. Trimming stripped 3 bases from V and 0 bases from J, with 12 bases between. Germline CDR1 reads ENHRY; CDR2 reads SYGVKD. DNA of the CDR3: TGTGCCATCAGTGACGCCAACGGATTCTCCTACGAGCAGTACTTC. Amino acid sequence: CAISDANGFSYEQYF.

In DNA, the CDR3 is TGTGCCAGTAGTACCACACACAGGGTGGATACGCAGTATTTT. Protein product: CASSTTHRVDTQYF. This sequence joins TRBV19 and TRBJ2-3, with a weak D call TRBD1 (6 bases). From germline, CDR1 is LNHDA and CDR2 SQIVND (reference sequence). This CDR3 spans 14 amino acids. Deletions cut 4 bases from V and 6 bases from J, with 14 bases between.

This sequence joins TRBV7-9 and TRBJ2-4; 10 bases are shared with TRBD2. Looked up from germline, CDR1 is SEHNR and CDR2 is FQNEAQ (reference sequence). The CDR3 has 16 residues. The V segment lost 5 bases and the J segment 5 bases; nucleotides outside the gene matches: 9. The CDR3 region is CASSIPSGRAENIQYF. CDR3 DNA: TGTGCCAGCAGCATTCCAAGCGGGAGGGCAGAAAACATTCAGTACTTC.

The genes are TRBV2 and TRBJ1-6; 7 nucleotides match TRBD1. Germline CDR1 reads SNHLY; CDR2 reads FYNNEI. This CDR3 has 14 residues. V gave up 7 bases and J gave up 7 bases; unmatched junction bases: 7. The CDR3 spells CASKDREGNSPLHF. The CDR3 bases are TGTGCCAGCAAAGACAGGGAGGGAAATTCACCCCTCCACTTT. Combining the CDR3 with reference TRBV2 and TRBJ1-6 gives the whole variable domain EPEVTQTPSHQVTQMGQEVILRCVPISNHLYFYWYRQILGQKVEFLVSFYNNEISEKSEIFDDQFSVERPDGSNFTLKIRSTKLEDSAMYFCASKDREGNSPLHFGNGTRLTVT.